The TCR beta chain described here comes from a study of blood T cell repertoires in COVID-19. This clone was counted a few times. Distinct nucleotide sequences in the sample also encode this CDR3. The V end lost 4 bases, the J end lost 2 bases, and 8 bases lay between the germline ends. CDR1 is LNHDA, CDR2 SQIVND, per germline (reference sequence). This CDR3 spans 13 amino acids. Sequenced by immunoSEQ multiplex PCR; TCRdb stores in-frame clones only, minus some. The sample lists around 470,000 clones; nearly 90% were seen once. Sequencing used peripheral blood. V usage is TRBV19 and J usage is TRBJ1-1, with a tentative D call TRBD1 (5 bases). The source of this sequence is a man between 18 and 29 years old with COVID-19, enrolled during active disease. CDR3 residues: CASSTGGNTEAFF. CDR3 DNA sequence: TGTGCCAGTAGTACCGGGGGAAACACTGAAGCTTTCTTT.